These 12 T cell receptor beta chains came from one sample sequenced in a study of T cells in Graves' hyperthyroidism and ophthalmopathy. Amplification of TCR beta CDR3 regions was performed using RNA transcripts as template. During a first-round RT-PCR of the TCR CDR3, the HTBI primer set was used. TCRdb itself ran the multiplex PCR reads through MiXCR, one entry per CDR3 protein. The sample has about 570,000 distinct CDR3 sequences; about 45% are singletons. The material sequenced was peripheral blood or thyroid tissue (not recorded which). The receptors derive from an adult woman with Graves' disease, either hyperthyroidism or ophthalmopathy (not recorded which).

The chain couples TRBV11-2 to TRBJ2-5, with 8 positions matching TRBD2. The germline gives CDR1 SGHAT, CDR2 FQNNGV. There are 14 residues in the CDR3. The V and J ends lost 5 bases and 5 bases, in that order; junction bases with no gene match: 7. Written as DNA, the CDR3 is TGTGCCAGCAGCGCTGGGACTAGTTTTGAGACCCAGTACTTC. It translates to CASSAGTSFETQYF.

About this clonotype: No conserved phenylalanine or tryptophan ends this CDR3, so it is likely a read error. The limits of the CDR3 on the DNA are not certain, so only TCRdb's listed CDR3 is given. The gene calls are TRBV10-3 and TRBJ2-5; TRBD1 is the table's D call and was not checked against the DNA. With termini counted, the CDR3 has 17 amino acids. Germline-derived CDR1 and CDR2 are ENHRY and SYGVKD. The CDR3 protein is CAISAGRDNYYGYTFGS.

The chain combines TRBV29-1 with TRBJ1-2, with 7 bases identical to TRBD1. The length of the CDR3 is 13 residues. V lost 4 bases and J lost 4; bases outside the gene matches: 6. In germline, CDR1 is SQVTM, CDR2 ANQGSEA. CDR3: CSVGQGRSYGYTF. The CDR3 DNA is TGCAGCGTTGGACAGGGACGTTCCTATGGCTACACCTTC.

This clonotype occurred many times. This sequence joins TRBV7-8 and TRBJ1-3, with 8 bases aligning to TRBD1. Trimming at V came to 1 base and at J to 1 base, leaving 15 bases not matched to a gene. Germline loops: CDR1 SGHVS, CDR2 FQNEAQ. CDR3 size: 20 residues. The DNA of the CDR3 is TGTGCCAGCAGCTTAGAGCGAGGACAGGGCGCCAGGAGATCTGGAAACACCATATATTTT. Translated: CASSLERGQGARRSGNTIYF.

This chain uses TRBV15 with TRBJ1-2, with D perhaps matching TRBD1 (5 bases). The CDR3 consists of 16 residues. CDR1 is LNHNV and CDR2 is YYDKDF in the germline V gene (reference sequence). Trimming removed 5 bases at V and 5 bases at J, with 21 bases between. The DNA of the CDR3 is TGTGCCACCAGCCTCCCTACTCGGGACGGAAGATATGGCTACACCTTC. It encodes CATSLPTRDGRYGYTF.

The chain has TRBV10-3 and TRBJ2-7, with 10 bases that match TRBD1. The junction had 8 bases not matched to a gene; V was cut back by 6 bases and J by 6 bases. The germline V gene has CDR1 ENHRY and CDR2 SYGVKD. The CDR3 spans 14 residues. The CDR3 protein is CAIRETGGKAEQYF. CDR3 DNA: TGTGCCATCAGGGAGACAGGGGGCAAGGCCGAGCAGTACTTC.

V gene TRBV10-3 combines with J gene TRBJ2-7; D is perhaps TRBD2 (6 bases). Trimming stripped 0 bases from V and 5 bases from J, with 20 bases between. There are 17 residues in the CDR3. CDR1 is ENHRY and CDR2 is SYGVKD in the germline V gene. The chain's CDR3 is CAISESMGSGRIHEQYF. The CDR3 DNA follows: TGTGCCATCAGTGAGTCGATGGGGTCAGGGAGGATCCACGAGCAGTACTTC.

This clonotype was observed many times. J is TRBJ1-5 and V is TRBV10-3, with TRBD1 matching over 7 bases. Trimming took 5 bases from V and 3 from J; bases not matched to a gene: 13. The CDR3 has 17 amino acids. Germline V gives CDR1 ENHRY, CDR2 SYGVKD. The CDR3 sequence is CAISRSAGGGNNQPQHF. The CDR3 DNA reads as TGTGCCATCAGTCGGTCGGCAGGGGGTGGGAACAATCAGCCCCAGCATTTT.

DNA for the CDR3: TGTGCCAGCAGCTTAATCCTTGGGACCGATTCACCCCTCCACTTT. This encodes CASSLILGTDSPLHF. The genes are TRBV7-9 and TRBJ1-6; weak D call: TRBD1 (5 bases). The CDR3 is 15 residues long. Germline V gene sequence: CDR1 SEHNR, CDR2 FQNEAQ (reference sequence). Trimming removed 2 bases from V and 8 bases from J, with 13 bases in between. The full variable domain, completed using reference TRBV7-9 and TRBJ1-6, is DTGVSQNPRHKITKRGQNVTFRCDPISEHNRLYWYRQTLGQGPEFLTYFQNEAQLEKSRLLSDRFSAERPKGSFSTLEIQRTEQGDSAMYLCASSLILGTDSPLHFGNGTRLTVT.

Comment on this clonotype: A much larger clone lies a single base off, so this may be a read error. Without the conserved terminal phenylalanine or tryptophan, this CDR3 likely stems from a read error. The chain carries TRBV6-1 and TRBJ2-7; possibly TRBD2 for D (5 bases). Trimming took 5 bases from V and 2 from J, leaving 13 bases between them. The CDR3 is 14 amino acids. The germline V gene has CDR1 MNHNS and CDR2 SASEGT. The CDR3 reads CASSYGERAYEQYL. In DNA form, the CDR3 reads TGTGCCAGCAGTTACGGGGAAAGGGCCTACGAGCAGTACCTC.

The chain carries TRBV11-2 and TRBJ1-6, with 8 bases lining up with TRBD1. V shed 5 bases and J 10 bases; nucleotides not matched to a gene: 10. The CDR3 has 15 amino acids. In germline, CDR1 is SGHAT, CDR2 FQNNGV. CDR3 sequence: CASSATGTGGSPLHF. CDR3 sequence (DNA): TGTGCCAGCAGCGCAACCGGGACAGGAGGATCACCCCTCCACTTT.

This rearrangement joins TRBV7-9 to TRBJ2-3; TRBD2 agrees at 11 bases. CDR3 length equals 15 residues. In germline, CDR1 is SEHNR, CDR2 FQNEAQ (reference sequence). The V gene end was trimmed by 5 bases and the J gene end by 4 bases; junction bases not matched to a gene: 5. The CDR3 nucleotides are TGTGCCAGCAGCGGGGGACTAGCGGAAGCAGATACGCAGTATTTT. This translates into CASSGGLAEADTQYF.